Listed below are T cell receptor beta chains from one sample, sequenced in a study of PD-L1 blockade in urothelial cancer. Sequencing was performed with immunoSEQ multiplex PCR; in TCRdb, only in-frame clones are kept and a portion is missing. The repertoire holds about 69,000 clones, about 89% seen once, with about 3.2% in the top ten. Sequences were derived from PBMCs, sampled around atezolizumab (anti-PD-L1) treatment. The receptors were sampled from a man in his 60s with urothelial cancer. CDR3s include the opening cysteine and the closing phenylalanine or tryptophan. The order of the fields is clone size, J gene, V gene, D gene, CDR3 protein, CDR3 DNA. D genes are given only for firm matches. Clone size is shown for a subset of rows, as once, few, many or a class of expanded clone.

>NA|TRBJ1-2|TRBV6-5|TRBD1
CASSYSTGALYGYTF
TGTGCCAGCAGTTACTCGACAGGGGCTCTCTATGGCTACACCTTC
>NA|TRBJ1-3|TRBV6-1|NA
CASSEGRVSGNTIYF
TGTGCCAGCAGTGAGGGCAGGGTTTCAGGAAACACCATATATTTT
>NA|TRBJ1-2|TRBV6-6|NA
CASSTGQGILSGYTF
TGTGCCAGCAGTACTGGTCAGGGGATCCTCTCTGGCTACACCTTC
>once|TRBJ2-2|TRBV7-8|TRBD1
CASPSTAGTGGFGELFF
TGTGCCAGCCCCTCGACCGCCGGGACAGGGGGCTTCGGGGAGCTGTTTTTT
>NA|TRBJ2-6|TRBV30|TRBD2
CASNGGTSGGRANVLTF
TGTGCCTCCAACGGGGGAACTAGCGGGGGGCGGGCCAACGTCCTGACTTTC
>NA|TRBJ1-1|TRBV30|NA
CAWSRDLNTEAFF
TGTGCCTGGAGTAGGGACTTGAACACTGAAGCTTTCTTT
>NA|TRBJ2-7|TRBV30|TRBD1
CAETTGGEQYF
TGTGCCGAGACGACAGGGGGCGAGCAGTACTTC
>NA|TRBJ2-2|TRBV12-5|NA
CASGLPPLGVGELFF
TGTGCTAGTGGTTTGCCTCCCCTAGGGGTCGGGGAGCTGTTTTTT
>NA|TRBJ1-5|TRBV6-6|NA
CASRGDQPQHF
TGTGCCAGCAGGGGAGATCAGCCCCAGCATTTT
>NA|TRBJ2-7|TRBV4-1|TRBD1
CASSPPAGDRVNEQYF
TGCGCCAGCAGCCCCCCCGCCGGGGACAGGGTGAACGAGCAGTACTTC
>once|TRBJ1-1|TRBV4-3|NA
CASSRSGNTEAFF
TGCGCCAGCAGCCGATCGGGGAACACTGAAGCTTTCTTT
>once|TRBJ1-2|TRBV28|TRBD1
CASSSGTGVYGYTF
TGTGCCAGCAGTTCCGGGACAGGGGTCTATGGCTACACCTTC
>NA|TRBJ2-7|TRBV15|TRBD2
CATSRGTSGVEQYF
TGTGCCACCAGCAGAGGGACTAGCGGGGTCGAGCAGTACTTC
>NA|TRBJ2-3|TRBV4-3|TRBD1
CASSQGQGGTDTQYF
TGCGCCAGCAGCCAAGGACAGGGCGGGACAGATACGCAGTATTTT
>NA|TRBJ1-5|TRBV19|TRBD1
CASSGTGNQPQHF
TGTGCCAGTTCCGGGACAGGGAATCAGCCCCAGCATTTT
>few|TRBJ2-5|TRBV9|NA
CASSVTAGETQYF
TGTGCCAGCAGCGTTACCGCCGGTGAGACCCAGTACTTC
>NA|TRBJ2-5|TRBV6-5|TRBD2
CASSYTAGRVETQYF
TGTGCCAGCAGTTACACAGCGGGACGGGTCGAGACCCAGTACTTC
>NA|TRBJ2-7|TRBV28|NA
CASSPGGGAHEQYF
TGTGCCAGCAGCCCTGGCGGGGGCGCCCACGAGCAGTACTTC
>once|TRBJ2-7|TRBV2|NA
CASSERAPGIIYEQYF
TGTGCCAGCAGTGAACGGGCCCCCGGGATTATCTACGAGCAGTACTTC
>NA|TRBJ2-1|TRBV11-2|TRBD2
CASSLVIASGRDYNEQFF
TGTGCCAGCAGCTTAGTGATCGCTAGCGGGAGGGACTACAATGAGCAGTTCTTC
>NA|TRBJ2-7|TRBV7-2|NA
CASSPVLLGEEQYF
TGTGCCAGCAGCCCCGTCCTTCTTGGGGAGGAGCAGTACTTC
>NA|TRBJ2-3|TRBV9|NA
CASSWGGLSTDTQYF
TGTGCCAGCAGCTGGGGGGGGCTCAGCACAGATACGCAGTATTTT
>NA|TRBJ1-3|TRBV9|NA
CASSPWDGGSGNTIYF
TGTGCCAGCAGCCCCTGGGACGGGGGCTCTGGAAACACCATATATTTT
>NA|TRBJ1-1|TRBV19|NA
CASSPKGGRTEAFF
TGTGCCAGTAGTCCGAAGGGGGGGCGCACTGAAGCTTTCTTT
>NA|TRBJ2-5|TRBV25-1|NA
CASSEPNQVPETQYF
TGTGCCAGCAGTGAACCCAACCAGGTTCCAGAGACCCAGTACTTC
>NA|TRBJ2-2|TRBV28|TRBD1
CASSLDRSNTGELFF
TGTGCCAGCAGTTTGGACAGGAGTAACACCGGGGAGCTGTTTTTT
>NA|TRBJ2-6|TRBV5-1|TRBD1
CASSLGQGAPSGANVLTF
TGCGCCAGCAGCTTAGGACAGGGGGCGCCGAGTGGGGCCAACGTCCTGACTTTC
>NA|TRBJ2-1|TRBV10-1|TRBD1
CASSESGQGYNEQFF
TGCGCCAGCAGTGAGTCGGGACAGGGCTACAATGAGCAGTTCTTC
>NA|TRBJ1-2|TRBV4-1|NA
CASSQDGQGTRNYGYTF
TGCGCCAGCAGCCAAGATGGCCAGGGTACACGAAACTATGGCTACACCTTC
>NA|TRBJ1-2|TRBV11-1|NA
CASSSGQNYGYTF
TGTGCCAGCAGCTCTGGACAGAACTATGGCTACACCTTC
>NA|TRBJ1-2|TRBV7-9|TRBD1
CASRGDSYGYTF
TGTGCCAGCCGTGGGGACAGCTATGGCTACACCTTC
>NA|TRBJ1-4|TRBV5-4|NA
CASSLGGGGNEKLFF
TGTGCCAGCAGCTTGGGCGGCGGAGGGAATGAAAAACTGTTTTTT
>NA|TRBJ1-5|TRBV19|TRBD1
CASRSGQGANQPQHF
TGTGCCAGTAGATCCGGACAGGGGGCGAATCAGCCCCAGCATTTT
>NA|TRBJ1-2|TRBV5-6|NA
CASSFLPGTVYGYTF
TGTGCCAGCAGCTTTCTTCCGGGAACCGTCTATGGCTACACCTTC
>once|TRBJ1-1|TRBV6-5|NA
CASSYTSTGTEAFF
TGTGCCAGCAGTTACACGAGTACCGGGACTGAAGCTTTCTTT